The next 27 T cell receptor beta chains were all read from a single sample in a study of cytomegalovirus exposure and HLA in healthy donors. Profiled with immunoSEQ multiplex PCR; TCRdb holds only in-frame clones, not every one. This table has 220,000 or so clones, 75% to 95% appearing once. Sequencing was done on a sample of PBMCs. These receptor sequences come from a woman under 30 in good health and CMV-seronegative.

This rearrangement joins TRBV10-2 to TRBJ1-5; no reliable D call. V was cut by 8 bases and J by 8 bases, with 19 bases left in between. The CDR3 consists of 14 residues. Germline CDR1 WSHSY, CDR2 SAAADI. The CDR3 DNA reads as TGCGCCAGCCGAGAGGGCAAGTCCGGGGAGCCCCAGCATTTT. It encodes CASREGKSGEPQHF.

The chain joins TRBV11-2 to TRBJ1-6; TRBD1 agrees at 7 bases. This CDR3 has 18 residues. Germline CDR1 and CDR2: SGHAT and FQNNGV. V shed 0 bases, J shed 1 base, and the junction held 6 bases outside the gene matches. The CDR3 region is CASSLDLARGSYNSPLHF. CDR3 sequence (DNA): TGTGCCAGCAGCTTAGATCTCGCCAGGGGGTCCTATAATTCACCCCTCCACTTT.

This chain joins TRBV7-8 and TRBJ2-3; D possibly corresponds to TRBD2 (5 bases). The CDR3 runs to 13 residues. Germline lookup yields CDR1 SGHVS and CDR2 FQNEAQ. V lost 5 bases, J lost 6 bases, and 12 bases lay in between. This chain's CDR3 is CASSPAPGDTQYF. The CDR3 DNA sequence: TGTGCCAGCAGCCCCGCGCCGGGGGATACGCAGTATTTT.

The J gene is TRBJ2-1, the V gene TRBV14; possibly TRBD1 for D (5 bases). V was clipped by 4 bases and J by 8 bases, with 15 bases between them. This CDR3 contains 14 residues. Per the germline V gene, CDR1 is SGHDN and CDR2 is FVKESK. The CDR3 DNA follows: TGTGCCAGCAGCCGGGGCAACTTTGGGGATGAGCAGTTCTTC. Its protein product is CASSRGNFGDEQFF.

The CDR3 loop is CAWTRLEPEQFF. Written as DNA, the CDR3 is TGTGCCTGGACCCGACTAGAGCCTGAGCAGTTCTTC. The J gene is TRBJ2-1, the V gene TRBV30; the D gene is possibly TRBD2 (6 bases). From germline, CDR1 is GTSNPN and CDR2 SVGIG (reference sequence). V gave up 4 bases and J gave up 9 bases, with 13 bases separating them. The CDR3 totals 12 residues. Together with reference TRBV30 and TRBJ2-1, the CDR3 gives the full variable domain: SQTIHQWPATLVQPVGSPLSLECTVEGTSNPNLYWYRQAAGRGLQLLFYSVGIGQISSEVPQNLSASRPQDRQFILSSKKLLLSDSGFYLCAWTRLEPEQFFGPGTRLTVL.

The rearrangement links TRBV6-5 to TRBJ2-5; a weak D match, TRBD2 (6 bases). The V end was cut by 0 bases, the J end by 4 bases, with 9 bases between. The CDR3 has 14 amino acids. Germline CDR1 reads MNHEY; CDR2 reads SVGAGI. CDR3 nucleotides: TGTGCCAGCAGTTACTCGTCCGGGAGAGAGACCCAGTACTTC. This sequence encodes CASSYSSGRETQYF.

As DNA, the CDR3 is TGTGCCAGCAGTGAGCAGGGGGTGGAAGAGACCCAGTACTTC. This encodes CASSEQGVEETQYF. The chain has TRBV2 and TRBJ2-5; 7 nucleotides agree with TRBD1. V dropped 3 bases and J dropped 3; count of bases not matched to a gene: 4. Germline CDR1 reads SNHLY; CDR2 reads FYNNEI. The CDR3 sequence is 14 residues long.

With regard to this clone: At one end, the junction sequence differs from germline, possibly due to a read error. The chain links TRBV7-2 to TRBJ2-7, with TRBD2 identical over 12 bases. Germline V gives CDR1 SGHTA, CDR2 FQGNSA. CDR3 length: 14 amino acids. The CDR3 region has the DNA TGTGCCAGCAGCCTAGCGGGAGGGTCCGACGAGCAGTACTTC. It specifies CASSLAGGSDEQYF.

The gene calls are TRBV5-1 and TRBJ1-2, with 8 bases fitting TRBD1. With 0 bases clipped from V and 7 bases from J, the junction kept 11 bases outside the gene matches. Germline-derived CDR1 and CDR2 are SGHRS and YFSETQ. The CDR3 is 16 amino acids. DNA of the CDR3: TGCGCCAGCAGCTTGGGCTTGGGGCAGGGGGCGCCTGGCTACACCTTC. This translates into CASSLGLGQGAPGYTF.

This clone appeared once. The J gene is TRBJ1-1, the V gene TRBV5-5; 7 nucleotides agree with TRBD1. CDR1 is SGHKS and CDR2 is YYEKEE in the germline V gene (reference sequence). After removal of 3 bases from V and 1 base from J, the junction contained 3 bases not matched to a gene. This CDR3 region has 14 residues. The CDR3: CASSWGTANTEAFF. The CDR3 DNA reads TGTGCCAGCAGCTGGGGGACAGCGAACACTGAAGCTTTCTTT.

The genes are TRBV7-9 and TRBJ1-3, with 8 positions matching TRBD1. From germline, CDR1 is SEHNR and CDR2 FQNEAQ (reference sequence). Losses at the gene ends were 5 bases for V and 2 bases for J; bases not matched to a gene: 8. The length of the CDR3 is 16 residues. The CDR3 loop is CASSQTGDYTGNTIYF. CDR3 DNA: TGTGCCAGCAGCCAGACAGGGGATTACACTGGAAACACCATATATTTT.

This clone was observed a single time. A junction boundary mismatches the germline segment, possibly from a read error. The chain combines TRBV7-7 with TRBJ1-2, with TRBD1 matching 7 bases. The germline CDR1 and CDR2 sequences are SSHAT and FNYEAQ (reference sequence). This CDR3 region has 19 residues. CDR3 sequence: CASSLPDRDETVVNYGYTF. DNA for the CDR3: TGTGCTAGCAGCTTGCCTGACAGGGATGAGACGGTGGTTAACTATGGCTACACCTTC.

The J gene is TRBJ2-1, the V gene TRBV15; a weak D match, TRBD2 (6 bases). Trimming took 3 bases from V and 1 from J, leaving 16 bases between them. From germline, CDR1 is LNHNV and CDR2 YYDKDF (reference sequence). The CDR3 consists of 17 residues. The CDR3 protein is CATSRGGKQNSYNEQFF. CDR3 nucleotides: TGTGCCACCAGCAGGGGGGGAAAACAGAATTCCTACAATGAGCAGTTCTTC.

V is TRBV11-3 and J is TRBJ2-1; D might be TRBD2 (5 bases). The V end was cut by 1 base, the J end by 4 bases, with 8 bases between. Per the germline V gene, CDR1 is SGHNT and CDR2 is YENEEA. The CDR3 extends over 14 amino acids. In DNA form, the CDR3 reads TGTGCCAGCAGCTTAGGCGGGCTTTACAATGAGCAGTTCTTC. This sequence encodes CASSLGGLYNEQFF.

The CDR3, as DNA: TGCGCCAGCAGTGACCCCCGTTCTGGACCGGGGGCTTTCTTT. Its protein product is CASSDPRSGPGAFF. The rearrangement links TRBV10-1 to TRBJ1-1; D ambiguous. The CDR3 is made up of 14 amino acids. CDR1 and CDR2 from the germline V gene are WNHNN and SYGVQD (reference sequence). V dropped 3 bases and J dropped 11 bases, with 19 bases sitting between them.

This rearrangement joins TRBV5-1 to TRBJ1-1; D call uncertain. The CDR3 totals 12 residues. Trimming pared 4 bases from V and 7 bases from J, leaving 11 bases between. The germline gives CDR1 SGHRS, CDR2 YFSETQ. The chain's CDR3 is CASSPSGDEAFF. The CDR3 nucleotides read TGCGCCAGCAGCCCGAGCGGGGATGAAGCTTTCTTT.

Concerning this clone itself: The junction does not match germline at one end; this may be a read error. The rearrangement joins TRBV7-6 to TRBJ2-1; 10 bases line up with TRBD2. Germline assignment: CDR1 SGHVS and CDR2 FNYEAQ. The CDR3 spans 16 residues. CDR3 region: CAGSSPTSGQYNEQFF. CDR3 in DNA: TGTGCCGGCAGCTCGCCGACTAGCGGGCAATACAATGAGCAGTTCTTC.

The chain has TRBV5-1 and TRBJ1-6, with a tentative D call TRBD1 (6 bases). Germline loops: CDR1 SGHRS, CDR2 YFSETQ. This CDR3 spans 18 amino acids. Trimming cost V 0 bases and J 7 bases, with 20 bases left between them. The CDR3 loop reads CASSLAGGGSITNSPLHF. CDR3 coding DNA: TGCGCCAGCAGCTTGGCCGGTGGGGGCAGTATTACCAATTCACCCCTCCACTTT.

The V gene is TRBV28, the J gene TRBJ1-2; D is possibly TRBD1 (5 bases). Per germline, CDR1 MDHEN and CDR2 SYDVKM. V was cut by 3 bases and J by 4 bases, with 12 bases left in between. This CDR3 has 14 residues. The CDR3 protein is CASSFRSTVYGYTF. CDR3 sequence (DNA): TGTGCCAGCAGTTTTAGGTCGACAGTCTATGGCTACACCTTC.

The chain carries TRBV18 and TRBJ2-4, with TRBD2 as a possible D gene (6 bases). Germline CDR1 reads KGHSH; CDR2 reads LQKENI. The CDR3 length is 15 residues. V dropped 4 bases and J dropped 3 bases, with 13 bases sitting between them. The CDR3 here is CASSRRASNKNIQYF. In nucleotides, the CDR3 is TGTGCCAGCTCACGGAGGGCTTCCAACAAAAACATTCAGTACTTC.

Here the CDR3 DNA reads TGTGCCAGCAGCCAAAACCTCCTAGGGGGGGCTAGCGGGAGGTGGAGGAATGAGCAGTTCTTC. It translates to CASSQNLLGGASGRWRNEQFF. This chain uses TRBV14 with TRBJ2-1; TRBD2 aligns across 11 bases. The trim removed 2 bases at V and 7 bases at J, leaving 22 bases unmatched. The CDR3 is made up of 21 amino acids. Germline loops: CDR1 SGHDN, CDR2 FVKESK.

The CDR3 nucleotides are TGTGCCAGTTTCCGGGACAGGGGGGACACCATATATTTT. Protein sequence: CASFRDRGDTIYF. V usage is TRBV28 and J usage is TRBJ1-3; 11 bases map to TRBD1. Trimming at V came to 9 bases and at J to 8 bases, leaving 6 bases not matched to a gene. The CDR3 is 13 residues long. Germline V gives CDR1 MDHEN, CDR2 SYDVKM.

This chain links TRBV5-6 with TRBJ1-3, with 8 bases fitting TRBD1. This CDR3 has 16 amino acids. The trim removed 4 bases at V and 4 bases at J, leaving 10 bases unmatched. Germline loops: CDR1 SGHDT, CDR2 YYEEEE. CDR3 in amino acids: CASSRRQGAQGNTIYF. CDR3 nucleotides: TGTGCCAGCAGCAGGCGCCAGGGGGCGCAGGGAAACACCATATATTTT.

V and J are TRBV30 and TRBJ1-5; TRBD1 matches at 7 bases. The trim removed 1 base at V and 8 bases at J, leaving 5 bases unmatched. CDR1 GTSNPN and CDR2 SVGIG come from the germline V gene (reference sequence). The CDR3 loop spans 13 amino acids. The CDR3 sequence: CAWSDTRGEPQHF. The CDR3 DNA is TGTGCCTGGAGTGACACCAGGGGGGAGCCCCAGCATTTT.

The CDR3 is CAWSKGTEAFF. The CDR3 region has the DNA TGTGCCTGGAGTAAGGGGACTGAAGCTTTCTTT. V gene TRBV30 combines with J gene TRBJ1-1; possibly TRBD1 for D (5 bases). V was pared by 2 bases and J by 5 bases, with 6 bases between. Per the germline V gene, CDR1 is GTSNPN and CDR2 is SVGIG (reference sequence). The CDR3 consists of 11 residues.

In regard to this clone: Other DNA sequences in this sample translate to the same CDR3. The chain uses TRBV7-2 and TRBJ1-2, with 9 positions matching TRBD1. The ends lost 5 bases at V and 4 bases at J; junction bases unmatched: 2. The CDR3 extends over 13 amino acids. Per the germline V gene, CDR1 is SGHTA and CDR2 is FQGNSA. Here the CDR3 reads CASSLGQGYGYTF. DNA of the CDR3: TGTGCCAGCAGCCTGGGACAGGGCTATGGCTACACCTTC.

The sample holds one count of this clone. The genes are TRBV15 and TRBJ2-7, with 11 positions matching TRBD2. V lost 1 base to trimming and J lost 4 bases; unmatched junction nucleotides: 6. Germline V lookup: CDR1 LNHNV, CDR2 YYDKDF (reference sequence). CDR3 size: 16 residues. The chain's CDR3 is CATSRVGLAGGYEQYF. In DNA form, the CDR3 reads TGTGCCACCAGCAGAGTGGGGCTAGCGGGAGGATACGAGCAGTACTTC.